The source of this T cell receptor beta chain is a study of cytomegalovirus exposure and HLA in healthy donors. Notes on this clone: What it recognizes is unknown.

Regarding the study as a whole: Fewer N-insertions (relative to the roughly 660-donor mean) were reportedly seen in an Asian-associated ancestry cluster in a later analysis. A later analysis appeared to link common viral pathogens to several of the most significant clusters.

PCR involved 60 Vbeta and 13 Jbeta primers. TCRdb's copy holds only in-frame clones and misses some; the assay was immunoSEQ multiplex PCR. Among about 240,000 clones, approximately 82% were seen once, and the ten largest hold about 7.3%. This receptor was taken from a woman aged 55-70 years in good health and CMV-seropositive. Sequencing was carried out using PBMCs.

DNA for the CDR3: TGTGCCAGCAGTGTACGGACTAGCGGGAGAGGAGAGCAGTTCTTC. Translating it yields CASSVRTSGRGEQFF. This chain connects TRBV6-1 to TRBJ2-1, with 13 positions matching TRBD2. The junction had 7 bases not matched to a gene; V was cut back by 4 bases and J by 10 bases. Germline CDR1 reads MNHNS; CDR2 reads SASEGT. This CDR3 comprises 15 residues.